These 30 T cell receptor beta chains came from one sample sequenced in a study of blood T cells in healthy people across ages. For the second PCR, which ran for about 6 to 11 cycles, a sample-barcoded 5' primer and a J-beta primer mix were used. TCRdb analysed the 5' RACE reads with MiXCR anew, one entry per CDR3 protein. Altogether some 930,000 distinct CDR3 sequences are present, around 29% being singletons, with the ten largest covering roughly 10%. The sample was also linked to a second study, of T cells of mothers and their children.

Sample: blood. The source of these receptors is a woman between 35 and 50 years old in good health.

Details on this clonotype: With a much larger clone just one base away, this may be a read error. The chain employs TRBV9 and TRBJ2-7, with 7 bases matching TRBD1. Germline assignment: CDR1 SGDLS and CDR2 YYNGEE. The CDR3 runs 16 residues. Unmatched junction bases numbered 9, after V lost 0 bases and J lost 3 bases. The CDR3 sequence is CASSVGEGGYFYEQYF. As DNA, the CDR3 is TGTGCCAGCAGCGTAGGGGAAGGGGGCTACTTCTACGAGCAGTACTTC.

This clonotype was detected many times. This chain links TRBV4-1 with TRBJ2-7; tentatively, D is TRBD1 (6 bases). This CDR3 spans 15 amino acids. Germline V lookup: CDR1 MGHRA, CDR2 YSYEKL. V shed 4 bases and J shed 1 base, with 14 bases lying between them. For the CDR3, the DNA is TGCGCCAGCAGCCCGACCACGCAGGGGTCCTACGAGCAGTACTTC. It is translated as CASSPTTQGSYEQYF.

This clonotype was recorded many times. The chain is built from TRBV6-2 or TRBV6-3 and TRBJ1-2, with unresolved D. The CDR3 covers 13 residues. Germline CDR1 reads MNHEY; CDR2 reads SVGEGT. Trimming left V 6 bases short and J 4 bases short, with 12 bases between. In DNA form, the CDR3 reads TGTGCCAGCAGCCCTGGACTTTTCTATGGCTACACCTTC. Amino acids: CASSPGLFYGYTF.

This clonotype has just a few counts. The rearrangement uses TRBV6-1 and TRBJ1-2, with D perhaps matching TRBD1 (5 bases). The CDR3 runs to 13 residues. The V gene's germline CDR1 is MNHNS and CDR2 SASEGT. The V end was cut by 8 bases, the J end by 5 bases, with 15 bases between. CDR3 in amino acids: CASGGTANYGYTF. The CDR3 DNA is TGTGCCAGCGGCGGGACGGCGAATTATGGCTACACCTTC.

This clonotype appeared many times. The chain joins TRBV24-1 to TRBJ2-1; D unclear. In germline, CDR1 is KGHDR, CDR2 SFDVKD. This CDR3 contains 16 residues. V lost 1 base and J lost 1, with 10 bases in between. In nucleotides, the CDR3 is TGTGCCACCAGTGATTTAGTCCCAGGATCCTACAATGAGCAGTTCTTC. As protein: CATSDLVPGSYNEQFF.

V and J are TRBV12-3 or TRBV12-4 and TRBJ1-2; D gene unclear. The CDR3 is made up of 12 amino acids. V lost 1 base to trimming and J lost 7 bases, with 7 bases between them. The DNA for the CDR3 is TGTGCCAGCAGTTTAGGGGTTGTTGGCTACACCTTC. Translation: CASSLGVVGYTF.

In its sample, this clonotype was seen many times. The chain uses TRBV3-1 and TRBJ2-7; 9 positions agree with TRBD2. The CDR3 has 15 residues. CDR1 is LGHDT, CDR2 YNNKEL, per germline (reference sequence). V was pared by 5 bases and J by 2 bases, with 7 bases of the junction left unmatched. The CDR3 here is CASSSRSGGTYEQYF. CDR3 sequence (DNA): TGTGCCAGCAGCTCCCGTAGCGGGGGAACCTACGAGCAGTACTTC.

Details on this clonotype: A read error may be the cause here, since a much bigger clone is one base away. The CDR3 nucleotides read TGTGCCAGCAGCTGGGCCGCCCTGCAGGAGACCCAGTACTTC. Protein: CASSWAALQETQYF. The chain joins TRBV5-5 to TRBJ2-5; no reliable D call. Deletions cut 3 bases from V and 5 bases from J, with 14 bases between. The length of the CDR3 is 14 residues. Looked up from germline, CDR1 is SGHKS and CDR2 is YYEKEE (reference sequence).

This clonotype was recorded at least ten times. The V and J genes are TRBV5-1 and TRBJ2-7; TRBD1 aligns across 9 bases. The CDR3 has 17 amino acids. Germline-derived CDR1 and CDR2 are SGHRS and YFSETQ. V dropped 0 bases and J dropped 2; count of bases not matched to a gene: 9. The DNA for the CDR3 is TGCGCCAGCAGCTTGGTTTCCGGGACAGGGACGACCTACGAGCAGTACTTC. This sequence encodes CASSLVSGTGTTYEQYF. The entire variable domain, with the rest obtained from reference TRBV5-1 and TRBJ2-7, is as follows: KAGVTQTPRYLIKTRGQQVTLSCSPISGHRSVSWYQQTPGQGLQFLFEYFSETQRNKGNFPGRFSGRQFSNSRSEMNVSTLELGDSALYLCASSLVSGTGTTYEQYFGPGTRLTVT.

V and J are TRBV7-2 and TRBJ1-1; 7 positions match TRBD1. The J segment lost 3 bases and the V segment lost 5 bases, leaving 12 bases of the junction unmatched. CDR1 and CDR2 (germline): SGHTA, FQGNSA. This CDR3 is built from 16 residues. CDR3 in amino acids: CASSATGTVRYTEAFF. CDR3 nucleotides: TGTGCCAGCAGCGCCACCGGGACAGTACGTTACACTGAAGCTTTCTTT.

About this clonotype itself: A much larger clone differs from this one at a single base, so this may be a read error. This chain links TRBV7-2 with TRBJ1-2; D is unresolved. The germline gives CDR1 SGHTA, CDR2 FQGNSA. The CDR3 extends over 14 amino acids. CDR3 amino acids: CASSYSPGVYGHTF. DNA of the CDR3: TGTGCCAGCAGCTACTCACCCGGGGTCTATGGCCACACCTTC.

This clonotype was found a few times. One end of the junction does not line up with germline, which may come from a read error. The V call is TRBV7-3, the J call TRBJ2-1; 15 bases fit TRBD2. Germline CDR1 is SGHTA and CDR2 is FQGTGA. This CDR3 is built from 21 residues. DNA for the CDR3: TGTGCCAGCAGCTTGTGGGGGGCCGGGACTAGCGGGGGGAGCTCCTACAATGGGCAGTTCTTC. It yields the protein CASSLWGAGTSGGSSYNGQFF.

The chain carries TRBV12-3 or TRBV12-4 and TRBJ1-2; D is unclear. Trimming cost V 4 bases and J 6 bases, with 18 bases left between them. This CDR3 spans 15 amino acids. CDR3 residues: CASSSWAAEDNGYTF. As DNA, the CDR3 is TGTGCCAGCAGTTCCTGGGCGGCCGAGGATAATGGCTACACCTTC.

Concerning this clonotype itself: It may be a read error: a sequence one base away is much more abundant. The chain has TRBV5-1 and TRBJ2-1; the match to TRBD1 covers 7 bases. Judging by the DNA end, TRBJ2-7 fits better; the J call may be wrong. CDR1 SGHRS and CDR2 YFSETQ come from the germline V gene. This CDR3 region has 13 residues. In nucleotides, the CDR3 is TGCGCCAGCAGCTTGCAGGGGGACAATGAGCAGTACTTC. Translation gives CASSLQGDNEQYF.

Many counts were recorded for this clonotype. The rearrangement links TRBV12-3 or TRBV12-4 to TRBJ2-3; 8 bases line up with TRBD2. The V segment lost 4 bases and the J segment 5 bases; nucleotides outside the gene matches: 11. The CDR3 is 16 amino acids. CDR3 nucleotides: TGTGCCAGCAGTTCCGGGACTAGGGGCTGGGGAGATACGCAGTATTTT. This sequence encodes CASSSGTRGWGDTQYF.

This clonotype appeared a few times. The chain employs TRBV7-6 and TRBJ1-6; 7 nucleotides match TRBD1. Looked up from germline, CDR1 is SGHVS and CDR2 is FNYEAQ. The CDR3 is 15 amino acids. The V segment lost 6 bases and the J segment 7 bases; nucleotides outside the gene matches: 9. The chain's CDR3 is CASRSRDSDNSPLHF. The DNA of the CDR3 is TGTGCCAGCAGGTCCCGGGACAGCGACAATTCACCCCTCCACTTT. Together with reference TRBV7-6 and TRBJ1-6, the CDR3 gives the full variable domain: GAGVSQSPRYKVTKRGQDVALRCDPISGHVSLYWYRQALGQGPEFLTYFNYEAQQDKSGLPNDRFSAERPEGSISTLTIQRTEQRDSAMYRCASRSRDSDNSPLHFGNGTRLTVT.

In this sample, this clonotype turned up many times. CDR3 sequence: CSVEISTMEQFF. In nucleotides, the CDR3 is TGCAGCGTTGAGATAAGTACAATGGAGCAGTTCTTC. V and J are TRBV29-1 and TRBJ2-1; no firm D call. The CDR3 is made up of 12 amino acids. The V gene lost 3 bases and the J gene lost 10 bases, with 13 bases spanning the gap. In germline, CDR1 is SQVTM, CDR2 ANQGSEA.

This clonotype showed up many times. This chain links TRBV18 with TRBJ2-7; 8 nucleotides line up with TRBD2. The germline V gene encodes CDR1 KGHSH and CDR2 LQKENI. V shed 3 bases, J shed 6 bases, and the junction held 7 bases outside the gene matches. This CDR3 contains 14 residues. The CDR3 region has the DNA TGTGCCAGCTCACCGACGACTAGCGTTATCGAGCAGTACTTC. Its translation is CASSPTTSVIEQYF. The full variable domain, completed using reference TRBV18 and TRBJ2-7, is NAGVMQNPRHLVRRRGQEARLRCSPMKGHSHVYWYRQLPEEGLKFMVYLQKENIIDESGMPKERFSAEFPKEGPSILRIQQVVRGDSAAYFCASSPTTSVIEQYFGPGTRLTVT.

The chain combines TRBV28 with TRBJ1-2, with TRBD1 matching 7 bases. CDR1 is MDHEN and CDR2 is SYDVKM in the germline V gene. The CDR3 is 14 residues long. V shed 3 bases, J shed 5 bases, and the junction held 6 bases outside the gene matches. The CDR3 spells CASSFPRTGYGYTF. CDR3 DNA sequence: TGTGCCAGCAGTTTCCCTCGGACAGGTTATGGCTACACCTTC.

Comment on this clonotype: A much larger clone sits a single nucleotide away, making a read error possible. The chain links TRBV9 to TRBJ2-7; 11 nucleotides match TRBD1. Germline V gene lookup returns CDR1 SGDLS and CDR2 YYNGEE. The CDR3 is made up of 15 amino acids. V shed 4 bases and J 7 bases; nucleotides not matched to a gene: 10. CDR3 coding DNA: TGTGCCAGCAGCAAGGACAGGGGGCTTTCCGGTGAGCAGTACTTC. This sequence encodes CASSKDRGLSGEQYF.

Concerning this clonotype itself: A single base separates this from a much larger clone, so it may be a read error. The rearrangement uses TRBV4-3 and TRBJ1-5; D perhaps matches TRBD1 (5 bases). The germline gives CDR1 LGHNA, CDR2 YSLEER. Between the trimmed V and J ends, which lost 0 bases and 2 bases, there was a span of 14 bases. The CDR3 loop spans 17 amino acids. Here the CDR3 reads CASSQDRQRRGNQPQHF. The DNA of the CDR3 is TGCGCCAGCAGCCAAGATCGACAGAGAAGGGGCAATCAGCCCCAGCATTTT.

This chain links TRBV12-3 or TRBV12-4 with TRBJ1-4, with D uncertain. The CDR3 runs 14 residues. V was cut by 7 bases and J by 0 bases, with 9 bases left in between. CDR3 bases: TGTGCCAGCACTCCCACAGCAACTAATGAAAAACTGTTTTTT. Translating it yields CASTPTATNEKLFF.

This rearrangement joins TRBV6-1 to TRBJ2-2; 8 positions agree with TRBD2. In germline, CDR1 is MNHNS, CDR2 SASEGT. This CDR3 spans 17 amino acids. V lost 4 bases and J lost 2; bases outside the gene matches: 9. The CDR3 coding sequence is TGTGCCAGCAGTGCCCCGGCGAGCGGGGGTAACACCGGGGAGCTGTTTTTT. Amino acid sequence: CASSAPASGGNTGELFF.

This clonotype was counted between two and nine times. The chain links TRBV20-1 to TRBJ1-1, with TRBD1 matching 8 bases. Losses at the gene ends were 3 bases for V and 1 base for J; bases not matched to a gene: 4. The CDR3 runs to 14 residues. Germline loops: CDR1 DFQATT, CDR2 SNEGSKA (reference sequence). CDR3 in amino acids: CSARSGQGNTEAFF. The CDR3 bases are TGCAGTGCTAGGTCCGGACAGGGGAACACTGAAGCTTTCTTT.

A few counts support this clonotype. An end of the junction differs from the germline gene, which may be a read error. This chain uses TRBV28 with TRBJ2-7, with unresolved D. This CDR3 region has 11 residues. The germline gives CDR1 MDHEN, CDR2 SYDVKM. CDR3 in DNA: TGTGTCAGCAGTTTAAGGTACGAGCAGTACTTC. This codes for CVSSLRYEQYF.

In its sample, this clonotype was seen many times. The genes are TRBV29-1 and TRBJ2-5, with D uncertain. CDR3 length equals 12 residues. V shed 1 base and J shed 4 bases, with 7 bases lying between them. The germline CDR1 and CDR2 sequences are SQVTM and ANQGSEA. In DNA, the CDR3 is TGCAGCGTTGAAGGAGGTCTAGAGACCCAGTACTTC. Protein product: CSVEGGLETQYF.

To note about this clonotype: The junction departs from germline at one end; a sequencing error may be responsible. V and J are TRBV4-1 and TRBJ2-7; D not certain. This CDR3 comprises 12 residues. Per germline, CDR1 MGHRA and CDR2 YSYEKL. The CDR3, as DNA: TGCACCAGCAGCCACGACACCAGCGAGCAGTACTTC. It is translated as CTSSHDTSEQYF.

V and J are TRBV4-1 and TRBJ2-5, with TRBD2 matching 9 bases. CDR3 length: 14 residues. Trimming at V came to 5 bases and at J to 4 bases, leaving 5 bases not matched to a gene. Germline V gene data show CDR1 as MGHRA and CDR2 as YSYEKL. CDR3 sequence reads: CASSVTSGSETQYF. In DNA form, the CDR3 reads TGCGCCAGCAGCGTCACTAGCGGGTCAGAGACCCAGTACTTC.

This clonotype was detected a few times. A read error may account for a junction end that differs from germline. The chain recombines TRBV12-3 or TRBV12-4 with TRBJ2-5; 7 bases agree with TRBD2. The CDR3 extends over 14 amino acids. CDR3 amino acids: CAGSYSSGGETQYF. In nucleotides, the CDR3 is TGCGCCGGCAGTTACTCTAGCGGAGGAGAGACCCAGTACTTC.

The gene calls are TRBV29-1 and TRBJ1-2, with a tentative D call TRBD1 (5 bases). The V end was cut by 6 bases, the J end by 7 bases, with 9 bases between. CDR3 length equals 10 residues. Germline V gives CDR1 SQVTM, CDR2 ANQGSEA. This chain's CDR3 is CSVQGTGYTF. The CDR3 DNA is TGCAGCGTGCAGGGTACTGGCTACACCTTC.